Listed here is a single TCR beta chain. The table came from immunoSEQ multiplex PCR; TCRdb's copy has only in-frame clones and leaves some out. The data hold 70,000 to 95,000 clones, with roughly 79% observed a single time. V was pared by 6 bases and J by 3 bases, with 4 bases of the junction left unmatched. This CDR3 has 15 residues. CDR1 SGHNT and CDR2 YENEEA come from the germline V gene. The entry originates in a study of blood T cell repertoires in COVID-19. Turning to the study itself: Researchers got acute and convalescent COVID-19 samples from the United States, Italy and Spain. The cDNA or gDNA used as material had been derived from T cells, B-cell-depleted T cells, or PBMCs.

The sample consisted of peripheral blood. This TCR was sampled from a human donor in a cohort sampled during active COVID-19. This sequence joins TRBV11-3 and TRBJ2-2, with 10 bases fitting TRBD2. CDR3 in DNA: TGTGCCAGCAGGCTAGGACTAGCGGACACCGGGGAGCTGTTTTTT. This sequence encodes CASRLGLADTGELFF.